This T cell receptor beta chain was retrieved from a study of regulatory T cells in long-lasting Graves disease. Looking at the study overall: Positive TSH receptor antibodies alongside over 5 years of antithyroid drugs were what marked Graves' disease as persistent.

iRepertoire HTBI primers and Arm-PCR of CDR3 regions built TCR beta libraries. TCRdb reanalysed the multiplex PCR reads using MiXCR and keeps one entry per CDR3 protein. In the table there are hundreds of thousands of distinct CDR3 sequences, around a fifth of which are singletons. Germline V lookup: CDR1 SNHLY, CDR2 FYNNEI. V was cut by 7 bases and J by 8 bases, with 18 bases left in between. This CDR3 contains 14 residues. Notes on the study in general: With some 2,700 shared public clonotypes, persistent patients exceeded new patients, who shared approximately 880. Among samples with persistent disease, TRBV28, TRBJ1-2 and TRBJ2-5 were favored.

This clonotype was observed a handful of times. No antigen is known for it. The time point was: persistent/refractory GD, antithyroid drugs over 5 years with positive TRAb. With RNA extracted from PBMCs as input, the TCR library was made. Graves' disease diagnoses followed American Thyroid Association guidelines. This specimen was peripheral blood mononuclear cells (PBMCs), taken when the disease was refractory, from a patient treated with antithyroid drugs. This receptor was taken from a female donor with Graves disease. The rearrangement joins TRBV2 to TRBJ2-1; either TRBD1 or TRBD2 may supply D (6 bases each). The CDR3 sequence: CASIGGRTNDEQFF. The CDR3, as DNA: TGTGCCAGCATCGGGGGCCGGACCAACGATGAGCAGTTCTTC.